These 3 T cell receptor beta chains came from one sample sequenced in a study of blood T cells in healthy people across ages. Using a J-beta primer mix together with a sample-barcoded 5' primer, a second PCR was run for about 6 to 11 cycles. From the 5' RACE reads, TCRdb called clonotypes with MiXCR, one entry per CDR3 protein. The sample has 1.6 million or so distinct CDR3 sequences, around 35% seen once. The source material was blood. Every receptor here comes from a woman between 25 and 40 years old in good health.

In this sample, this clonotype turned up a few times. This chain joins TRBV28 and TRBJ1-5; 9 bases line up with TRBD1. The germline CDR1 and CDR2 sequences are MDHEN and SYDVKM. The length of the CDR3 is 17 residues. J lost 3 bases, V lost 7 bases, and 13 bases had no gene match. The CDR3 nucleotides read TGTGCCAGCATTGGGAGCCCGGGACAGGGCGCCAATCAGCCCCAGCATTTT. It is translated as CASIGSPGQGANQPQHF.

This clonotype has a count of ten or more. One end of the junction fails to match germline, which may point to a read error. This chain links TRBV7-2 with TRBJ1-5; the match to TRBD1 covers 7 bases. Germline V gene lookup returns CDR1 SGHTA and CDR2 FQGNSA. CDR3 size: 15 residues. The CDR3 region has the DNA TGTGCCAGCAGCTTAGCGACAGGGACCTATCATCCCCAGCATTTT. Its translation: CASSLATGTYHPQHF.

Of note for this clonotype: As the CDR3 is not closed by the conserved phenylalanine or tryptophan, this likely results from a read error. The chain joins TRBV5-1 to TRBJ2-7, with TRBD2 matching 9 bases. J lost 0 bases, V lost 3 bases, and 4 bases had no gene match. The CDR3 has 15 residues. Germline V gives CDR1 SGHRS, CDR2 YFSETQ. For the CDR3, the DNA is TGCGCCAGCAGCTCGAGCGGGAGGAGCTCCTACGAGCAGTACAAA. It specifies CASSSSGRSSYEQYK.